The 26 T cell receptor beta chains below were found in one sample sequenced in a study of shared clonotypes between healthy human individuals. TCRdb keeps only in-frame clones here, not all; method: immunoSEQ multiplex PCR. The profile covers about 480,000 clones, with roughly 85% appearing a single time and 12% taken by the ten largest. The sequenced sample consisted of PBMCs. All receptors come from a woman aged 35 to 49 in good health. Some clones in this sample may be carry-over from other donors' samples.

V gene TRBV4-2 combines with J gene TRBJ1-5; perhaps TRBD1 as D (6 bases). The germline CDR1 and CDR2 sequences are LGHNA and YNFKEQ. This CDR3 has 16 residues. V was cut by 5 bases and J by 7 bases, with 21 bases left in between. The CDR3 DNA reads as TGTGCCAGCAGCTCCGCTTATCAGGGGTCTCGGCAGCCCCAGCATTTT. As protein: CASSSAYQGSRQPQHF.

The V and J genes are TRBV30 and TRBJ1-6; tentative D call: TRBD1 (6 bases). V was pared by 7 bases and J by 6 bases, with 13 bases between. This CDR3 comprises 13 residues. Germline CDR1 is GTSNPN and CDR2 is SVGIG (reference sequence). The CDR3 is CASRTVLNSPLHF. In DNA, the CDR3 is TGTGCCTCCCGGACAGTCCTTAATTCACCCCTCCACTTT. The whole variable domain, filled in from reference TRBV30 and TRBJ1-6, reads SQTIHQWPATLVQPVGSPLSLECTVEGTSNPNLYWYRQAAGRGLQLLFYSVGIGQISSEVPQNLSASRPQDRQFILSSKKLLLSDSGFYLCASRTVLNSPLHFGNGTRLTVT.

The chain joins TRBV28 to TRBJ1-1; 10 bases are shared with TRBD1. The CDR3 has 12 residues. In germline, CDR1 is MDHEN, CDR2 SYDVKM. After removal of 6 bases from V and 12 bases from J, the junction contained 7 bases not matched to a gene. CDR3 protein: CASRLGQGVPFF. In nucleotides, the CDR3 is TGTGCCAGCAGGCTAGGACAGGGGGTCCCTTTCTTT.

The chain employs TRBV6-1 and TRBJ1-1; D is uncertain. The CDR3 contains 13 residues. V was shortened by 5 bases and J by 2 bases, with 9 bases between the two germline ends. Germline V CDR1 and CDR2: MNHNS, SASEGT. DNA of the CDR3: TGTGCCAGCAGTACCCATGGAAACACTGAAGCTTTCTTT. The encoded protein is CASSTHGNTEAFF.

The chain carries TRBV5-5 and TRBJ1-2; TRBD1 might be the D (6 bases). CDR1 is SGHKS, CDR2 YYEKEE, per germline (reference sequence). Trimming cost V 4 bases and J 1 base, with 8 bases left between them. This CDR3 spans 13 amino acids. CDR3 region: CASSRQDNYGYTF. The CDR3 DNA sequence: TGTGCCAGCAGCCGACAGGATAACTATGGCTACACCTTC. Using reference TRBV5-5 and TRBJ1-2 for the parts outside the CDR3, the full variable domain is DAGVTQSPTHLIKTRGQQVTLRCSPISGHKSVSWYQQVLGQGPQFIFQYYEKEERGRGNFPDRFSARQFPNYSSELNVNALLLGDSALYLCASSRQDNYGYTFGSGTRLTVV.

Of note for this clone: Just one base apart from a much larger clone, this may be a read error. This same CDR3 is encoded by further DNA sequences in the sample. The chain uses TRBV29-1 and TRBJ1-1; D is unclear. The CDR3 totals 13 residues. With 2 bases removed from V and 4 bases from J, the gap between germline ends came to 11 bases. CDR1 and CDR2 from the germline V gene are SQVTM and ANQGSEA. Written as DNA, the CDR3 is TGCAGCGTTGAAAGGGATGGTGGCACTGAAGCTTTCTTT. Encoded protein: CSVERDGGTEAFF.

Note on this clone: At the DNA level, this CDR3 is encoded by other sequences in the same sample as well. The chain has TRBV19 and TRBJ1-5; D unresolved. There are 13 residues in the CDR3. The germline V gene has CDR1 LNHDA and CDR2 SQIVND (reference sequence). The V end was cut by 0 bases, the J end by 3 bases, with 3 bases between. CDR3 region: CASSIDPNQPQHF. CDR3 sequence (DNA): TGTGCCAGTAGTATAGATCCCAATCAGCCCCAGCATTTT.

In nucleotides, the CDR3 is TGTGCCAGCAGCGTCATGGGAGGGCCATTCACCGGGGAGCTGTTTTTT. Translation gives CASSVMGGPFTGELFF. The gene calls are TRBV9 and TRBJ2-2; TRBD2 matches 7 bases. The junction had 8 bases not matched to a gene; V was cut back by 2 bases and J by 4 bases. This CDR3 contains 16 residues. Looked up from germline, CDR1 is SGDLS and CDR2 is YYNGEE.

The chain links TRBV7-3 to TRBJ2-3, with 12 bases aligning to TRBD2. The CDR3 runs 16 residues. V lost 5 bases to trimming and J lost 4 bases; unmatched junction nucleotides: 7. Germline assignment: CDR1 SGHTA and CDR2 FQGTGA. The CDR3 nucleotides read TGTGCCAGCAGCCCCACGACTAGCGGGAGACCAGATACGCAGTATTTT. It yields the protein CASSPTTSGRPDTQYF.

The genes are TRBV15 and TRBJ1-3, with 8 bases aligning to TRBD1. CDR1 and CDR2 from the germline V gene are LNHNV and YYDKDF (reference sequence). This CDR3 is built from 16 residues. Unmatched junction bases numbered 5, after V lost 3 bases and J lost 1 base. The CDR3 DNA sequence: TGTGCCACCAGCAGGGCGGACAGGGCATCTGGAAACACCATATATTTT. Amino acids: CATSRADRASGNTIYF.

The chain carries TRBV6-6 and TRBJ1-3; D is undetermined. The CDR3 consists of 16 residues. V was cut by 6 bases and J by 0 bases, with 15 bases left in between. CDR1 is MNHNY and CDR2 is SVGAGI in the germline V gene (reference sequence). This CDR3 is CASSRGSPLSGNTIYF. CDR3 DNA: TGTGCCAGCAGCCGGGGATCTCCTCTCTCTGGAAACACCATATATTTT.

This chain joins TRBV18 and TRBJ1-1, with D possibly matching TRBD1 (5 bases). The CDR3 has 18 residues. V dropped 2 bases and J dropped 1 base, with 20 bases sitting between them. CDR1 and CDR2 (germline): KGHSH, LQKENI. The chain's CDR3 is CASSPTPRTISWNTEAFF. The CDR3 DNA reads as TGTGCCAGCTCACCAACTCCCCGGACAATATCCTGGAACACTGAAGCTTTCTTT.

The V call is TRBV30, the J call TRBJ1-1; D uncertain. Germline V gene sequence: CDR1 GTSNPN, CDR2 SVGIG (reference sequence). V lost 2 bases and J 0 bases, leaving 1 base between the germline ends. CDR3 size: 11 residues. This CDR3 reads CAWSLNTEAFF. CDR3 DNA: TGTGCCTGGAGTCTGAACACTGAAGCTTTCTTT.

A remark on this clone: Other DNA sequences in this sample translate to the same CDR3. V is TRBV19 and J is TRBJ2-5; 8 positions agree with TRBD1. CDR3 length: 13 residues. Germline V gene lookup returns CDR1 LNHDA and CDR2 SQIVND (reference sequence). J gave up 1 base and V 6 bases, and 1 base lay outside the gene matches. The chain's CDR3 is CASSGTGQETQYF. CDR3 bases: TGTGCCAGTAGCGGGACAGGCCAAGAGACCCAGTACTTC.

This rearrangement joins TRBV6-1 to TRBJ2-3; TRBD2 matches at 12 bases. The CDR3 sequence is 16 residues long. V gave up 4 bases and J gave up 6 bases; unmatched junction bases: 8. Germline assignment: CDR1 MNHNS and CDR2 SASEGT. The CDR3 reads CASSAGLAGSLDTQYF. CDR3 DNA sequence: TGTGCCAGCAGTGCTGGACTAGCGGGATCTCTGGATACGCAGTATTTT.

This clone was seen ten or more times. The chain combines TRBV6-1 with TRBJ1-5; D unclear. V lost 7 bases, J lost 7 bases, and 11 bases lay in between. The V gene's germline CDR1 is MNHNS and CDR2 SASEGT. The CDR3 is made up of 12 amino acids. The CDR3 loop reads CASNLGPQPQHF. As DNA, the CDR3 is TGTGCCAGCAATTTAGGGCCCCAGCCCCAGCATTTT.

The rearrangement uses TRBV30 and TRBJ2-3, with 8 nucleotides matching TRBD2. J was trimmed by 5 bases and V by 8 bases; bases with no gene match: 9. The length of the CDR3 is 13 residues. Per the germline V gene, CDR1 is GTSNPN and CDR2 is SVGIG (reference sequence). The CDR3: CARSGGEGDTQYF. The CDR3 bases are TGTGCCCGGTCCGGGGGGGAGGGAGATACGCAGTATTTT.

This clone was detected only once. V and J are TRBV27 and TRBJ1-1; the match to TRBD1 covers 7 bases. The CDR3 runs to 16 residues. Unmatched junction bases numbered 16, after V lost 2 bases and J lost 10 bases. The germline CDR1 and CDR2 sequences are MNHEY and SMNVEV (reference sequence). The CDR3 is CASSLAAGQPLEGAFF. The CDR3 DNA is TGTGCCAGCAGTTTAGCCGCGGGACAGCCCCTCGAGGGAGCTTTCTTT.

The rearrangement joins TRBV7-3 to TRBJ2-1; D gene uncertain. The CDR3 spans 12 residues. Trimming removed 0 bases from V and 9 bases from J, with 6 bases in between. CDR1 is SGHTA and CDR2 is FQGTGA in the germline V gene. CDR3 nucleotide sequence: TGTGCCAGCAGCTTAACGGGCGGTGAGCAGTTCTTC. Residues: CASSLTGGEQFF.

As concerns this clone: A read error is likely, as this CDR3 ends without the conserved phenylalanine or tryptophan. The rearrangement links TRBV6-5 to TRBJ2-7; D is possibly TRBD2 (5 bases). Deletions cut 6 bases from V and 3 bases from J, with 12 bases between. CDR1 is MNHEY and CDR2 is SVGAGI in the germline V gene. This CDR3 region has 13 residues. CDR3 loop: CASRRANGYEQYL. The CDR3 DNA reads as TGTGCCAGCAGGCGGGCCAATGGCTACGAGCAGTACCTC.

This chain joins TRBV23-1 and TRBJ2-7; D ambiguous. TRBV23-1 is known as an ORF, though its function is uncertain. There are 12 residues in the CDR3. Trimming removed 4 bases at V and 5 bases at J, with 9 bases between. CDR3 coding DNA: TGCGCCAGCAGTCGCCATCCACACGAGCAGTACTTC. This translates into CASSRHPHEQYF.

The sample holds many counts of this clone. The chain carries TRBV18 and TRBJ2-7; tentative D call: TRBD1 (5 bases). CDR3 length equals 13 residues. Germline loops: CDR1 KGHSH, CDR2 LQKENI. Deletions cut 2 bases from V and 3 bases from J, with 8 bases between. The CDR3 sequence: CASSPTTDYEQYF. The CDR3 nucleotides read TGTGCCAGCTCACCAACGACAGACTACGAGCAGTACTTC.

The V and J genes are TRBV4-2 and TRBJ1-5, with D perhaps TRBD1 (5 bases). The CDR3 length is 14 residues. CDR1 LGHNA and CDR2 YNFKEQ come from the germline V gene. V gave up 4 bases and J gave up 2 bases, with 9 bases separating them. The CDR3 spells CASSPGTGNQPQHF. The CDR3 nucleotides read TGTGCCAGCAGCCCTGGGACGGGCAATCAGCCCCAGCATTTT.

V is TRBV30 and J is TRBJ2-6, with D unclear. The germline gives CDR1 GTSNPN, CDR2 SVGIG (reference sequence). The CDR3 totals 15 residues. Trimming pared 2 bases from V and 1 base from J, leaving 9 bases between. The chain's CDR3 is CAWSNGISGANVLTF. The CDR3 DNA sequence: TGTGCCTGGAGTAACGGAATTTCTGGGGCCAACGTCCTGACTTTC.

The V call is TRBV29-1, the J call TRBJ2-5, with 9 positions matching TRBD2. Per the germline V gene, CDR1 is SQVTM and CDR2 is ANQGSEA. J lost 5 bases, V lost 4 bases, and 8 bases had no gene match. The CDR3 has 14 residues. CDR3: CSVGFFSGSETQYF. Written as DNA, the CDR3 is TGCAGCGTTGGATTCTTTAGCGGGAGTGAGACCCAGTACTTC.

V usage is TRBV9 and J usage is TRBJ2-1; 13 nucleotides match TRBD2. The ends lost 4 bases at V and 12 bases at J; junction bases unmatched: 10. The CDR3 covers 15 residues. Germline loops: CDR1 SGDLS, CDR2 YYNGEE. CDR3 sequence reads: CASSPGLAGAFGQFF. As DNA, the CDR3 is TGTGCCAGCAGCCCAGGACTAGCGGGAGCGTTTGGGCAGTTCTTC.